This T cell receptor beta chain was profiled in a study of CXCR3-negative and CXCR3-positive naive CD8 T cells. Whole-study results and caveats: TRB CDR3s were more hydrophobic in CXCR3-positive than in CXCR3-negative naive cells.

Through 5' RACE with UMI labels, the TRB cDNA libraries were prepared. For each CDR3 protein, TCRdb gives one entry from its re-call of the 5' RACE reads, without DNA. The repertoire table contains about 63,000 distinct CDR3 sequences. On this clonotype: Its target is not known.

Germline-derived CDR1 and CDR2 are DFQATT and SNEGSKA (reference sequence). This CDR3 has 14 amino acids. The V gene is TRBV20-1, the J gene TRBJ2-7. Material for sequencing was naive CXCR3+ CD8+ T cells from blood. Subset denoted: CD45RO-CCR7+CD27+CD95- naive CD8+ T cells expressing CXCR3 (TNR3+). The sequence was obtained from a human donor in good health. Some clones in this sample may be carry-over from other donors' samples. The chain's CDR3 is CSAQPETSDYEQYF.